Presented here are 32 T cell receptor beta chains from one specimen sequenced in a study of cytomegalovirus exposure and HLA in healthy donors. Researchers ran the PCR with 60 Vbeta and 13 Jbeta primers. Only in-frame clones appear in the TCRdb table, and some are missing; sequencing was by immunoSEQ multiplex PCR. The sample includes approximately 100,000 clones, about two thirds seen only once; the top ten take over 0.95%. Sample: PBMCs. The source is a female donor in good health and CMV-seronegative.

The V call is TRBV7-9, the J call TRBJ1-2, with TRBD1 matching 7 bases. Germline CDR1 reads SEHNR; CDR2 reads FQNEAQ (reference sequence). The ends lost 0 bases at V and 7 bases at J; junction bases unmatched: 5. This CDR3 is built from 14 residues. CDR3 DNA: TGTGCCAGCAGCTTAGCATTAGGGGGCGGTGGCTACACCTTC. This sequence encodes CASSLALGGGGYTF.

This clone turned up a few times. V and J are TRBV10-2 and TRBJ2-5; TRBD2 agrees at 12 bases. Trimming at V came to 6 bases and at J to 4 bases, leaving 3 bases not matched to a gene. The germline CDR1 and CDR2 sequences are WSHSY and SAAADI. The CDR3 runs 14 residues. The CDR3 DNA is TGCGCCAGCAGGGCTAGCGGGAGGGGAGAGACCCAGTACTTC. Its translation is CASRASGRGETQYF.

This chain links TRBV19 with TRBJ1-5; the match to TRBD1 covers 8 bases. The CDR3 runs to 14 residues. The V gene's germline CDR1 is LNHDA and CDR2 SQIVND (reference sequence). The junction had 5 bases not matched to a gene; V was cut back by 7 bases and J by 3 bases. The CDR3 is CASKGQVNNQPQHF. The CDR3 DNA reads as TGTGCCAGTAAGGGACAGGTGAACAATCAGCCCCAGCATTTT.

This clone was seen a few times. This sequence joins TRBV19 and TRBJ2-6; 14 nucleotides align to TRBD2. J gave up 1 base and V 5 bases, and 7 bases lay outside the gene matches. The CDR3 spans 19 residues. Per germline, CDR1 LNHDA and CDR2 SQIVND (reference sequence). In DNA, the CDR3 is TGTGCCAGTAGTCCGGGACTAGCGGGGGCCCGATCTGGGGCCAACGTCCTGACTTTC. Translation gives CASSPGLAGARSGANVLTF.

The chain recombines TRBV5-1 with TRBJ2-1, with 15 bases fitting TRBD2. The CDR3 runs 15 residues. J gave up 10 bases and V 4 bases, and 6 bases lay outside the gene matches. In germline, CDR1 is SGHRS, CDR2 YFSETQ. CDR3 protein: CASSPSGLAGGEQFF. The CDR3 DNA reads TGCGCCAGCAGCCCCAGTGGACTAGCGGGAGGGGAGCAGTTCTTC.

As to this clone: The junction does not match germline at one end; this may be a read error. The chain uses TRBV6-1 and TRBJ1-1; D remains unclear. CDR3 length: 14 residues. CDR1 is MNHNS, CDR2 SASEGT, per germline. The CDR3 nucleotides are TGCGCCGGGTCCCCTAAACCCGGGTACACTGAAGCTTTCTTT. Amino acids: CAGSPKPGYTEAFF.

This clone was picked up a small number of times. The chain is built from TRBV2 and TRBJ1-1; TRBD1 is a possible D gene (5 bases). Between the trimmed V and J ends, which lost 5 bases and 2 bases, there was a span of 15 bases. The CDR3 is made up of 15 amino acids. Looked up from germline, CDR1 is SNHLY and CDR2 is FYNNEI. This CDR3 reads CASSSPGLGNTEAFF. CDR3 nucleotide sequence: TGTGCCAGCAGTAGCCCAGGGTTGGGAAACACTGAAGCTTTCTTT.

V usage is TRBV11-2 and J usage is TRBJ2-3; D is possibly TRBD2 (6 bases). Trimming took off 4 bases at V and 2 bases at J, with 13 bases between the two ends. CDR1 and CDR2 (germline): SGHAT, FQNNGV. The CDR3 totals 15 residues. In nucleotides, the CDR3 is TGTGCCAGCAGCTCCGTGGACTACTACACAGATACGCAGTATTTT. It encodes CASSSVDYYTDTQYF.

This sequence joins TRBV30 and TRBJ1-1, with D unclear. The germline V gene has CDR1 GTSNPN and CDR2 SVGIG (reference sequence). The CDR3 runs 12 residues. The V gene lost 5 bases and the J gene lost 7 bases, with 14 bases spanning the gap. The CDR3 spells CAWGRAGFEAFF. The CDR3 nucleotides are TGTGCCTGGGGTCGAGCCGGGTTTGAAGCTTTCTTT.

The gene calls are TRBV7-9 and TRBJ1-1; 7 nucleotides align to TRBD1. The junction had 2 bases not matched to a gene; V was cut back by 1 base and J by 6 bases. Per the germline V gene, CDR1 is SEHNR and CDR2 is FQNEAQ (reference sequence). This CDR3 comprises 13 residues. CDR3 bases: TGTGCCAGCAGCTTAGACAGGGGCGCTGAAGCTTTCTTT. Its protein product is CASSLDRGAEAFF.

This clone was observed a few times. The chain couples TRBV28 to TRBJ2-7; 9 bases map to TRBD1. CDR1 and CDR2 from the germline V gene are MDHEN and SYDVKM. This CDR3 spans 14 amino acids. Losses at the gene ends were 3 bases for V and 6 bases for J; bases not matched to a gene: 6. The CDR3 DNA follows: TGTGCCAGCAGTTTCGCTATGGACAGGGGCGAGCAGTACTTC. Residues: CASSFAMDRGEQYF.

This chain uses TRBV20-1 with TRBJ1-2; D is undetermined. The CDR3 sequence is 11 residues long. CDR1 and CDR2 from the germline V gene are DFQATT and SNEGSKA (reference sequence). V lost 4 bases, J lost 5 bases, and 8 bases lay in between. DNA of the CDR3: TGCAGTGCTACCGGGGATTATGGCTACACCTTC. Translated: CSATGDYGYTF.

The chain uses TRBV6-1 and TRBJ1-4, with 8 nucleotides matching TRBD1. The V segment lost 7 bases and the J segment 7 bases; nucleotides outside the gene matches: 8. The CDR3 loop spans 14 amino acids. The germline V gene has CDR1 MNHNS and CDR2 SASEGT. The CDR3 is CASKPQGEAEKLFF. The CDR3 coding sequence is TGTGCCAGCAAACCACAGGGGGAAGCTGAAAAACTGTTTTTT.

The chain employs TRBV27 and TRBJ2-7, with TRBD1 identical over 9 bases. CDR3 size: 14 residues. Unmatched junction bases numbered 6, after V lost 5 bases and J lost 4 bases. CDR1 and CDR2 (germline): MNHEY, SMNVEV (reference sequence). CDR3 bases: TGTGCCAGCAGTACGGACAGGGGTAGGTACGAGCAGTACTTC. This translates into CASSTDRGRYEQYF.

The count of this clone is one. J is TRBJ1-2 and V is TRBV2; TRBD1 is a possible D gene (6 bases). The V end lost 6 bases, the J end lost 8 bases, and 13 bases lay between the germline ends. Germline CDR1 and CDR2: SNHLY and FYNNEI. The CDR3 length is 12 residues. In nucleotides, the CDR3 is TGTGCCAGCAGGACAGGATTCGGGGGCTACACCTTC. It is translated as CASRTGFGGYTF.

The J gene is TRBJ1-5, the V gene TRBV28; D ambiguous. Trimming pared 7 bases from V and 2 bases from J, leaving 12 bases between. The CDR3 spans 14 residues. Germline lookup yields CDR1 MDHEN and CDR2 SYDVKM. The CDR3, as DNA: TGTGCCAGCACCCCGGCAGGCCGCAATCAGCCCCAGCATTTT. Residues: CASTPAGRNQPQHF.

This clone has just one count. This chain connects TRBV19 to TRBJ1-1; 7 bases map to TRBD1. With 5 bases clipped from V and 6 bases from J, the junction kept 9 bases outside the gene matches. CDR1 and CDR2 (germline): LNHDA, SQIVND (reference sequence). CDR3 size: 14 residues. The CDR3: CASSSRQGPPEAFF. The CDR3 bases are TGTGCCAGTAGTTCTCGACAGGGCCCCCCTGAAGCTTTCTTT. Variable domain in full (rest from reference TRBV19 and TRBJ1-1): DGGITQSPKYLFRKEGQNVTLSCEQNLNHDAMYWYRQDPGQGLRLIYYSQIVNDFQKGDIAEGYSVSREKKESFPLTVTSAQKNPTAFYLCASSSRQGPPEAFFGQGTRLTVV.

A remark on this clone: The conserved phenylalanine or tryptophan is not found at the CDR3 terminus, so this likely reflects a read error. The chain combines TRBV4-1 with TRBJ2-3; D might be TRBD2 (5 bases). Trimming took 4 bases from V and 2 from J, leaving 10 bases between them. Germline V gene data show CDR1 as MGHRA and CDR2 as YSYEKL. CDR3 length equals 14 residues. The CDR3 region has the DNA TGCGCCAGCAGCCCGGGATTTTTCACAGATACGCAGTATTTG. Amino acid sequence: CASSPGFFTDTQYL.

V and J are TRBV7-2 and TRBJ1-6; the match to TRBD1 covers 8 bases. There are 15 residues in the CDR3. CDR1 is SGHTA and CDR2 is FQGNSA in the germline V gene. Trimming cost V 3 bases and J 9 bases; bases outside gene matches: 7. CDR3 amino acids: CASSFQQGVVSPLHF. The CDR3 bases are TGTGCCAGCAGCTTCCAACAGGGGGTAGTTTCACCCCTCCACTTT.

The rearrangement uses TRBV6-1 and TRBJ2-3; D is unclear. This CDR3 is 14 amino acids long. Trimming stripped 0 bases from V and 0 bases from J, with 4 bases between. Germline-derived CDR1 and CDR2 are MNHNS and SASEGT. The CDR3 loop reads CASSEAISTDTQYF. Written as DNA, the CDR3 is TGTGCCAGCAGTGAAGCCATCAGCACAGATACGCAGTATTTT.

J is TRBJ2-7 and V is TRBV6-1, with D possibly TRBD2 on 5 matching bases. CDR1 and CDR2 (germline): MNHNS, SASEGT. The CDR3 extends over 15 amino acids. V was trimmed by 6 bases and J by 2 bases, leaving 17 bases between them. CDR3 DNA: TGTGCCAGCAGAGACATACCCGGGGTTACCTACGAGCAGTACTTC. This sequence encodes CASRDIPGVTYEQYF.

CDR3 loop: CASSLEEDGTQYF. The CDR3 DNA reads as TGCGCCAGCAGCTTGGAGGAGGACGGTACGCAGTATTTT. The chain uses TRBV5-1 and TRBJ2-3; tentative D call: TRBD2 (5 bases). The CDR3 spans 13 residues. The germline V gene encodes CDR1 SGHRS and CDR2 YFSETQ. V was pared by 0 bases and J by 8 bases, with 10 bases between.

The rearrangement joins TRBV11-3 to TRBJ2-3, with TRBD2 matching 7 bases. Trimming took 5 bases from V and 2 from J; bases not matched to a gene: 7. From germline, CDR1 is SGHNT and CDR2 YENEEA. The CDR3 contains 15 residues. The CDR3 DNA follows: TGTGCCAGCAGCCCAAAAGCGGGGAACACAGATACGCAGTATTTT. It encodes CASSPKAGNTDTQYF.

This clone showed up just a few times. This chain uses TRBV13 with TRBJ1-1; 7 bases are shared with TRBD1. J lost 6 bases, V lost 6 bases, and 10 bases had no gene match. Per the germline V gene, CDR1 is PRHDT and CDR2 is FYEKMQ (reference sequence). The CDR3 spans 14 residues. This CDR3 reads CASRWTGREAEAFF. In DNA, the CDR3 is TGTGCCAGCAGATGGACAGGAAGAGAAGCTGAAGCTTTCTTT.

This chain links TRBV11-2 with TRBJ2-1; 11 nucleotides agree with TRBD2. Germline V gene sequence: CDR1 SGHAT, CDR2 FQNNGV. Trimming removed 0 bases from V and 10 bases from J; junction bases left unmatched: 8. This CDR3 comprises 16 residues. The CDR3 here is CASSLDLAGGPREQFF. For the CDR3, the DNA is TGTGCCAGCAGCTTAGATTTAGCGGGAGGGCCTAGAGAGCAGTTCTTC.

This clone was picked up a small number of times. The V call is TRBV19, the J call TRBJ2-5, with D unresolved. The CDR3 consists of 13 residues. Germline V gene sequence: CDR1 LNHDA, CDR2 SQIVND (reference sequence). V was pared by 5 bases and J by 5 bases, with 12 bases between. CDR3 amino acids: CASSLRGRETQYF. CDR3 DNA sequence: TGTGCCAGTAGTCTCCGTGGTCGGGAGACCCAGTACTTC. The full variable domain, with the rest looked up from reference TRBV19 and TRBJ2-5, is DGGITQSPKYLFRKEGQNVTLSCEQNLNHDAMYWYRQDPGQGLRLIYYSQIVNDFQKGDIAEGYSVSREKKESFPLTVTSAQKNPTAFYLCASSLRGRETQYFGPGTRLLVL.

V is TRBV6-6 and J is TRBJ2-1; a possible D gene is TRBD2 (5 bases). Deletions cut 8 bases from V and 6 bases from J, with 11 bases between. The CDR3 runs to 12 residues. Germline CDR1 reads MNHNY; CDR2 reads SVGAGI (reference sequence). The CDR3 DNA follows: TGTGCCAGCGGCTCCACTAGCAATGAGCAGTTCTTC. It specifies CASGSTSNEQFF.

The chain has TRBV7-8 and TRBJ2-7, with TRBD2 identical over 9 bases. CDR3 length: 18 residues. After removal of 1 base from V and 0 bases from J, the junction contained 10 bases not matched to a gene. Germline V gene lookup returns CDR1 SGHVS and CDR2 FQNEAQ. The CDR3: CASSLGPTLAGLSYEQYF. In DNA, the CDR3 is TGTGCCAGCAGCTTAGGCCCCACCCTAGCGGGGCTCTCCTACGAGCAGTACTTC.

V gene TRBV30 combines with J gene TRBJ1-5; 10 positions agree with TRBD1. The V and J ends lost 4 bases and 4 bases, in that order; junction bases with no gene match: 19. The CDR3 has 19 residues. Germline V lookup: CDR1 GTSNPN, CDR2 SVGIG (reference sequence). The CDR3 protein is CAWKPRDRGSPRWNQPQHF. The DNA for the CDR3 is TGTGCCTGGAAACCCCGGGACAGGGGATCTCCGAGGTGGAATCAGCCCCAGCATTTT.

Concerning this clone itself: The sample has other DNA sequences that encode this CDR3 too. V and J are TRBV7-9 and TRBJ1-3, with 9 positions matching TRBD1. The CDR3 spans 15 residues. CDR1 and CDR2 from the germline V gene are SEHNR and FQNEAQ (reference sequence). V shed 5 bases and J 0 bases; nucleotides not matched to a gene: 2. The CDR3 sequence is CASSKQGASGNTIYF. CDR3 sequence (DNA): TGTGCCAGCAGCAAACAGGGGGCCTCTGGAAACACCATATATTTT.

This chain joins TRBV6-5 and TRBJ1-2, with 8 bases lining up with TRBD1. This CDR3 contains 16 residues. The V gene end was trimmed by 2 bases and the J gene end by 1 base; junction bases not matched to a gene: 6. Per germline, CDR1 MNHEY and CDR2 SVGAGI. This CDR3 is CASSYGTGGFNYGYTF. In nucleotides, the CDR3 is TGTGCCAGCAGTTACGGCACAGGGGGTTTTAACTATGGCTACACCTTC.

The chain is built from TRBV18 and TRBJ2-3; 7 positions agree with TRBD1. Germline V lookup: CDR1 KGHSH, CDR2 LQKENI. This CDR3 contains 16 residues. V shed 3 bases, J shed 2 bases, and the junction held 8 bases outside the gene matches. In DNA form, the CDR3 reads TGTGCCAGCTCACCCAGGGACAGACGCTTCACAGATACGCAGTATTTT. It encodes CASSPRDRRFTDTQYF.